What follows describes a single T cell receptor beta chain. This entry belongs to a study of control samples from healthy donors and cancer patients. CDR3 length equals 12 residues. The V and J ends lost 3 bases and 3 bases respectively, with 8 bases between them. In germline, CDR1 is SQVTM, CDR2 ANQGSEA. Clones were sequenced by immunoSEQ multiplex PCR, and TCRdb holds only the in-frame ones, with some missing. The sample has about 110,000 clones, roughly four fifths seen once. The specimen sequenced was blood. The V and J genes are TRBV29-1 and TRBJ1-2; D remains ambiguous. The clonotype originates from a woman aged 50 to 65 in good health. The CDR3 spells CSVEFSDYGYTF. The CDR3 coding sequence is TGCAGCGTTGAGTTTTCTGACTATGGCTACACCTTC.